This T cell receptor (beta chain) was retrieved from a study of early stage breast cancer tumors. At the level of the study: Of 15 to 20 invasive breast tumors, about a dozen were hormone receptor-positive, HER2-negative. Each sample averaged approximately 9.8-fold read coverage.

Study results and caveats: Tumors had roughly 2.5-fold higher T cell density than normal breast.

Blood replicates held 0.5 ug DNA, tumor or normal breast approximately 1.5 ug, two each. The repertoire was sequenced with immunoSEQ multiplex PCR; TCRdb's copy has only in-frame clones and lacks some. The sample contains tens of thousands of clones, just under 75% of which appear only once. This CDR3 has 16 amino acids. Germline assignment: CDR1 MGHRA and CDR2 YSYEKL. V was pared by 4 bases and J by 4 bases, with 10 bases of the junction left unmatched. As for this clone: What it binds is unknown.

This chain joins TRBV4-1 and TRBJ1-5; 7 nucleotides align to TRBD1. This receptor was taken from a person aged 25 to 45 with breast cancer. Sequences were obtained from breast tumor tissue. The CDR3 region is CASSRQTGLGNQPQHF. CDR3 nucleotides: TGCGCCAGCAGCCGACAGACAGGGCTGGGGAATCAGCCCCAGCATTTT.